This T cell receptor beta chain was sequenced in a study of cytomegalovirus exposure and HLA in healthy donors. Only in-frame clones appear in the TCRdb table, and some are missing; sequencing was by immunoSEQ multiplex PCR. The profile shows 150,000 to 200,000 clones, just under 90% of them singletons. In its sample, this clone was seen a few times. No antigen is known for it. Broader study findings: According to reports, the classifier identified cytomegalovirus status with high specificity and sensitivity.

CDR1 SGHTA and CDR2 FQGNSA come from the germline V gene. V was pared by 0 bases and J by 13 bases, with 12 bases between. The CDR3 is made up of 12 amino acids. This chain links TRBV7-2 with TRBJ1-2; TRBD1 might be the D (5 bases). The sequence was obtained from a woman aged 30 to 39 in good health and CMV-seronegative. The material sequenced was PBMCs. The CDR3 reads CASSLATDYSTF. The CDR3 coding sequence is TGTGCCAGCAGCTTAGCGACAGATTACTCCACCTTC.